The 20 T cell receptor beta chains reported below all come from one sample, sequenced in a study of blood T cell repertoires in COVID-19 (dated by TCRdb to 2019 to 2021). The library was generated by the immunoSEQ multiplex PCR assay. TCRdb provides this immuneACCESS table in a form limited to in-frame rearrangements. Some clones are lacking; in checked studies, under half of them reflect an unresolved V gene, and why the rest are absent is not known. The sample includes a few hundred thousand clones, with over 80% observed a single time. Clones ranked in the top ten supply 6.3% of the sample. Sequencing was performed on peripheral blood. The receptor source for this set is a woman in her fifties or sixties with COVID-19, enrolled during active disease.

This clone was detected only once. The CDR3 protein is CASTGTETYEQYF. CDR3 DNA: TGTGCCAGCACCGGGACAGAGACCTACGAGCAGTACTTC. The V and J genes are TRBV6-5 and TRBJ2-7; 7 nucleotides agree with TRBD1. The CDR3 totals 13 residues. CDR1 and CDR2 (germline): MNHEY, SVGAGI. V lost 7 bases, J lost 2 bases, and 5 bases stayed unmatched.

This sequence joins TRBV11-2 and TRBJ2-3; maybe TRBD2 (5 bases). CDR1 and CDR2 from the germline V gene are SGHAT and FQNNGV. The length of the CDR3 is 14 residues. V lost 11 bases, J lost 5 bases, and 20 bases lay in between. DNA of the CDR3: TGTGCCGTCAGCCGACGGGGTGCGCAAGATACGCAGTATTTT. Translating gives CAVSRRGAQDTQYF.

The rearrangement uses TRBV7-2 and TRBJ1-3; possibly TRBD1 for D (6 bases). The V gene's germline CDR1 is SGHTA and CDR2 FQGNSA. The V gene lost 1 base and the J gene lost 0 bases, with 7 bases spanning the gap. The CDR3 is 15 amino acids. CDR3 loop: CASSLGTASGNTIYF. CDR3 DNA sequence: TGTGCCAGCAGCTTAGGGACAGCCTCTGGAAACACCATATATTTT.

V is TRBV5-6 and J is TRBJ2-7, with D possibly TRBD1 on 5 matching bases. Germline V lookup: CDR1 SGHDT, CDR2 YYEEEE. The CDR3 is 13 residues long. Trimming stripped 2 bases from V and 3 bases from J, with 9 bases between. CDR3 residues: CASSLGHFYEQYF. The DNA for the CDR3 is TGTGCCAGCAGCTTAGGACATTTCTACGAGCAGTACTTC.

This chain connects TRBV6-4 to TRBJ2-3; 10 bases fit TRBD1. This CDR3 is 15 amino acids long. Germline V gene data show CDR1 as MRHNA and CDR2 as SNTAGT. The junction had 9 bases not matched to a gene; V was cut back by 9 bases and J by 3 bases. The CDR3 loop is CARDLRTGGTDTQYF. The DNA for the CDR3 is TGTGCCAGGGATCTGAGGACAGGGGGAACAGATACGCAGTATTTT.

J is TRBJ2-5 and V is TRBV5-4; possibly TRBD2 for D (5 bases). CDR1 is SGHNT, CDR2 YYREEE, per germline (reference sequence). This CDR3 comprises 14 residues. Trimming left V 4 bases short and J 2 bases short, with 12 bases between. CDR3 DNA: TGTGCCAGCAGCCCCGGGAAGAAACAAGAGACCCAGTACTTC. Its protein product is CASSPGKKQETQYF. Full variable domain (remainder filled in from reference TRBV5-4 and TRBJ2-5): ETGVTQSPTHLIKTRGQQVTLRCSSQSGHNTVSWYQQALGQGPQFIFQYYREEENGRGNFPPRFSGLQFPNYSSELNVNALELDDSALYLCASSPGKKQETQYFGPGTRLLVL.

As concerns this clone: Other DNA variants within this sample encode the same CDR3. Here the CDR3 DNA reads TGTGCCAGCTCCCGGGACACCAACTATGGCTACACCTTC. Protein sequence: CASSRDTNYGYTF. The chain links TRBV6-5 to TRBJ1-2; TRBD1 might be the D (6 bases). This CDR3 has 13 residues. V was shortened by 8 bases and J by 2 bases, with 12 bases between the two germline ends. The germline CDR1 and CDR2 sequences are MNHEY and SVGAGI.

The genes are TRBV9 and TRBJ1-1; D not certain. The CDR3 loop spans 16 amino acids. Trimming pared 3 bases from V and 4 bases from J, leaving 19 bases between. Per the germline V gene, CDR1 is SGDLS and CDR2 is YYNGEE. Here the CDR3 reads CASSAPVRAGSTEAFF. CDR3 nucleotide sequence: TGTGCCAGCAGCGCCCCAGTTCGGGCGGGGAGCACTGAAGCTTTCTTT.

This chain links TRBV5-1 with TRBJ2-5, with 9 positions matching TRBD2. The CDR3 is made up of 14 amino acids. V was pared by 7 bases and J by 4 bases, with 8 bases of the junction left unmatched. Looked up from germline, CDR1 is SGHRS and CDR2 is YFSETQ. Here the CDR3 DNA reads TGCGCCAGCTCCCCTCGGACTAGCGTAGAGACCCAGTACTTC. It translates to CASSPRTSVETQYF.

The chain carries TRBV21-1 and TRBJ2-7; the table gives TRBD2 as D, unverified against the DNA. TRBV21-1 is an annotated pseudogene. The CDR3 covers 15 residues. The CDR3 nucleotides are TGTGCCAGCAGCAAAGGGAAGGTGGGAGGCTACGAGCAGTACTTC. Its protein product is CASSKGKVGGYEQYF.

In DNA form, the CDR3 reads TGTGCCAGCTCACCCACCGGGACAGGGCTCTCTGGAAACACCATATATTTT. Translating gives CASSPTGTGLSGNTIYF. The chain is built from TRBV18 and TRBJ1-3, with 9 bases fitting TRBD1. V dropped 3 bases and J dropped 0; count of bases not matched to a gene: 6. Germline values: CDR1 KGHSH, CDR2 LQKENI. This CDR3 spans 17 amino acids.

This chain links TRBV10-2 with TRBJ1-1, with 8 bases identical to TRBD1. The CDR3 has 15 amino acids. The V segment lost 2 bases and the J segment 5 bases; nucleotides outside the gene matches: 7. Germline values: CDR1 WSHSY, CDR2 SAAADI. The CDR3 DNA sequence: TGCGCCAGCAGTGAGCGACAGGGGCGCGGGACTGAAGCTTTCTTT. Its protein is CASSERQGRGTEAFF.

V usage is TRBV6-5 and J usage is TRBJ2-1, with a tentative D call TRBD2 (6 bases). The CDR3 loop spans 13 amino acids. Germline V gives CDR1 MNHEY, CDR2 SVGAGI. The CDR3, as DNA: TGTGCTTCTCATCGGGGGACGTACAATGAGCAGTTCTTC. Translated, it gives CASHRGTYNEQFF.

J is TRBJ1-3 and V is TRBV4-1; 8 positions agree with TRBD1. Germline CDR1 is MGHRA and CDR2 is YSYEKL. The CDR3 consists of 17 residues. Germline trimming cut 1 base from V and 5 bases from J; bases unmatched to any gene: 10. The CDR3 DNA is TGCGCCAGCAGCCAAGTGATGGGCCAGGGGGCGCGAAACACCATATATTTT. Translation gives CASSQVMGQGARNTIYF.

The chain recombines TRBV5-8 with TRBJ2-3; TRBD2 is a possible D gene (5 bases). Germline CDR1 SGHTS, CDR2 YDEGEE. V lost 6 bases to trimming and J lost 2 bases, with 16 bases between them. The CDR3 is 15 amino acids. The CDR3 bases are TGTGCCAGCATGCTTAGGGTCCGGGACACAGATACGCAGTATTTT. This sequence encodes CASMLRVRDTDTQYF.

The genes are TRBV29-1 and TRBJ2-1; D may be TRBD1 (6 bases). Trimming removed 6 bases at V and 0 bases at J, with 15 bases between. The germline CDR1 and CDR2 sequences are SQVTM and ANQGSEA. The CDR3 has 15 amino acids. The CDR3 is CSVSTGTSSYNEQFF. DNA of the CDR3: TGCAGCGTGAGCACAGGGACGAGCTCCTACAATGAGCAGTTCTTC.

The V and J genes are TRBV21-1 and TRBJ2-1; the tabulated D call, TRBD2, remains unverified against the DNA. TRBV21-1 is given as a pseudogene. The CDR3 runs 16 residues. The CDR3 DNA is TGTGCCAGCAGCAAGCGGGTTAGTCTCGTTTACAATGAGCAGTTCTTC. It is translated as CASSKRVSLVYNEQFF.

This sequence joins TRBV7-2 and TRBJ2-3, with D hard to call. CDR3 size: 14 residues. Germline V gives CDR1 SGHTA, CDR2 FQGNSA. Trimming took off 1 base at V and 5 bases at J, with 10 bases between the two ends. The CDR3, as DNA: TGTGCCAGCAGCTTAGGTATAATGCGAGATACGCAGTATTTT. It encodes CASSLGIMRDTQYF. Looking up the rest from reference TRBV7-2 and TRBJ2-3 gives the full variable domain: GAGVSQSPSNKVTEKGKDVELRCDPISGHTALYWYRQSLGQGLEFLIYFQGNSAPDKSGLPSDRFSAERTGGSVSTLTIQRTQQEDSAVYLCASSLGIMRDTQYFGPGTRLTVL.

V gene TRBV6-5 combines with J gene TRBJ2-1; D is unclear. Germline values: CDR1 MNHEY, CDR2 SVGAGI. The CDR3 is 13 amino acids. V gave up 5 bases and J gave up 13 bases, with 18 bases separating them. CDR3 nucleotides: TGTGCCAGCAGTCCCCCTAAACCGGGTCCCCAGTTCTTC. Its protein is CASSPPKPGPQFF.

V and J are TRBV19 and TRBJ2-7; 10 bases map to TRBD2. The CDR3 totals 18 residues. The trim removed 3 bases at V and 5 bases at J, leaving 16 bases unmatched. CDR1 is LNHDA, CDR2 SQIVND, per germline (reference sequence). The CDR3 coding sequence is TGTGCCAGTAGTATGTATAAGGGAGCGCTAGCGGGAGAGGACGAGCAGTACTTC. Translated: CASSMYKGALAGEDEQYF.